A single T cell receptor (beta chain) is shown here with its context. Its antigen is unknown. Other nucleotide sequences from this sample produce the same CDR3. This sample is part of a study of cytomegalovirus exposure and HLA in healthy donors. Notes on the study in general: It was 150 to 200 TCR beta chains that were listed as cytomegalovirus-associated. Subsequent analysis showed first-cohort TCR clusters tending to co-occur in approximately 120 validation repertoires.

Sequenced by immunoSEQ multiplex PCR; TCRdb stores in-frame clones only, minus some. Here the sample spans more than 250,000 clones, about nine tenths being singletons. With 0 bases removed from V and 2 bases from J, the gap between germline ends came to 5 bases. The CDR3 totals 13 residues. The V gene's germline CDR1 is GTSNPN and CDR2 SVGIG (reference sequence). The sample taken for sequencing was PBMCs. This clonotype was obtained from a woman aged 25 to 39 in good health and CMV-seropositive. The chain has TRBV30 and TRBJ1-3; D ambiguous. CDR3: CAWSVGAGNTIYF. The CDR3 nucleotides read TGTGCCTGGAGTGTTGGGGCTGGAAACACCATATATTTT.